These 30 T cell receptor beta chains originate from one sample sequenced in a study of blood T cell repertoires in COVID-19. TCRdb's copy holds only in-frame clones and misses some; the assay was immunoSEQ multiplex PCR. The sample consists of roughly 150,000 clones, 70% to 90% of them appearing once. The sample comprised peripheral blood. The receptors stem from a woman aged 55-75 years with COVID-19, enrolled during active disease.

The V call is TRBV20-1, the J call TRBJ1-5; D remains ambiguous. CDR1 and CDR2 from the germline V gene are DFQATT and SNEGSKA (reference sequence). Trimming shortened V by 3 bases and J by 1 base, and 10 bases separated the two germline ends. The CDR3 totals 14 residues. The CDR3 spells CSASTRESNQPQHF. For the CDR3, the DNA is TGCAGTGCTAGTACCCGGGAAAGCAATCAGCCCCAGCATTTT.

The V and J genes are TRBV5-3 and TRBJ2-5, with D unclear. TRBV5-3 is an open reading frame whose function is uncertain. Trimming removed 4 bases from V and 3 bases from J, with 16 bases in between. There are 15 residues in the CDR3. As DNA, the CDR3 is TGTGCCAGAAGCCGCCCGGTGACTCTCAAAGAGACCCAGTACTTC. This codes for CARSRPVTLKETQYF.

The chain uses TRBV7-8 and TRBJ2-3; 11 bases are a match to TRBD2. Germline V CDR1 and CDR2: SGHVS, FQNEAQ. With 1 base clipped from V and 1 base from J, the junction kept 10 bases outside the gene matches. The length of the CDR3 is 19 residues. This chain's CDR3 is CASSLVLAGGHRGTDTQYF. CDR3 sequence (DNA): TGTGCCAGCAGCTTAGTGTTAGCGGGGGGGCACCGGGGCACAGATACGCAGTATTTT.

The genes are TRBV23-1 and TRBJ1-3; the D is unclear. TRBV23-1 is an ORF, and what it does is uncertain. The CDR3 has 19 residues. Trimming pared 3 bases from V and 0 bases from J, leaving 21 bases between. The DNA of the CDR3 is TGCGCCAGCAGTCATGGCAGAGGAAACGAGATTCTCTCTGGAAACACCATATATTTT. It is translated as CASSHGRGNEILSGNTIYF.

The chain couples TRBV7-8 to TRBJ2-7; TRBD1 might be the D (6 bases). Germline lookup yields CDR1 SGHVS and CDR2 FQNEAQ. Trimming left V 5 bases short and J 3 bases short, with 23 bases between. The CDR3 runs to 17 residues. CDR3 amino acids: CASSPSPGTKGSYEQYV. CDR3 bases: TGTGCCAGCAGCCCCTCCCCCGGGACAAAGGGGAGCTACGAGCAGTACGTC.

This sequence joins TRBV2 and TRBJ2-2; D call uncertain. V was pared by 5 bases and J by 0 bases, with 7 bases between. The germline V gene has CDR1 SNHLY and CDR2 FYNNEI. The CDR3 length is 14 residues. The CDR3 nucleotides are TGTGCCAGCAGTCCCACAACGAACACCGGGGAGCTGTTTTTT. It specifies CASSPTTNTGELFF.

This chain connects TRBV6-2 or TRBV6-3 to TRBJ1-2; TRBD1 matches 9 bases. The CDR3 spans 17 residues. The V gene end was trimmed by 5 bases and the J gene end by 5 bases; junction bases not matched to a gene: 15. Germline CDR1 and CDR2: MNHEY and SVGEGT. CDR3: CASSPLGTGSRRYGYTF. In DNA, the CDR3 is TGTGCCAGCAGTCCCCTCGGGACAGGGTCACGACGGTATGGCTACACCTTC.

The chain combines TRBV4-2 with TRBJ2-1, with 7 bases lining up with TRBD1. The CDR3 totals 15 residues. Germline-derived CDR1 and CDR2 are LGHNA and YNFKEQ. V gave up 6 bases and J gave up 5 bases; unmatched junction bases: 10. DNA for the CDR3: TGTGCCAGCAGATATGACAGGGACCTGAACAATGAGCAGTTCTTC. Its protein is CASRYDRDLNNEQFF.

As for this clone: The same CDR3 arises from other DNA sequences in this sample as well. The rearrangement joins TRBV6-5 to TRBJ1-5; 9 nucleotides line up with TRBD1. The junction had 4 bases not matched to a gene; V was cut back by 6 bases and J by 4 bases. This CDR3 region has 14 residues. Germline V gene data show CDR1 as MNHEY and CDR2 as SVGAGI. The CDR3 DNA follows: TGTGCCAGCAGGGACAGGGGCGGAAATCAGCCCCAGCATTTT. Translating it yields CASRDRGGNQPQHF.

The chain carries TRBV7-9 and TRBJ2-2, with D possibly TRBD2 on 6 matching bases. The germline gives CDR1 SEHNR, CDR2 FQNEAQ (reference sequence). Trimming stripped 3 bases from V and 5 bases from J, with 13 bases between. The CDR3 extends over 15 amino acids. The DNA for the CDR3 is TGTGCCAGCAGCTTTGGAGGGCCACTGACCGGGGAGCTGTTTTTT. It yields the protein CASSFGGPLTGELFF.

In DNA, the CDR3 is TGTGCCAGCAGCTTGGCCAAGTTGAGCGGGGGGGCCGGTGAGCAGTTCTTC. It codes for CASSLAKLSGGAGEQFF. The rearrangement uses TRBV5-8 and TRBJ2-1; 10 bases agree with TRBD2. The CDR3 runs 17 residues. Germline V lookup: CDR1 SGHTS, CDR2 YDEGEE. The V segment lost 0 bases and the J segment 9 bases; nucleotides outside the gene matches: 12.

Concerning this clone itself: The sample carries other DNA sequences with the same CDR3. V and J are TRBV11-2 and TRBJ1-4; D unclear. CDR1 and CDR2 from the germline V gene are SGHAT and FQNNGV. The CDR3 is 15 amino acids. V was cut by 1 base and J by 0 bases, with 6 bases left in between. Here the CDR3 reads CASSLVPATNEKLFF. CDR3 sequence (DNA): TGTGCCAGCAGCTTAGTACCGGCAACTAATGAAAAACTGTTTTTT.

This clone was recorded a few times. The chain is built from TRBV6-5 and TRBJ1-1; weak D call: TRBD1 (5 bases). V was shortened by 7 bases and J by 1 base, with 16 bases between the two germline ends. CDR3 size: 15 residues. Germline values: CDR1 MNHEY, CDR2 SVGAGI. CDR3: CASTAGPGRNTEAFF. The DNA for the CDR3 is TGTGCCAGCACGGCGGGACCGGGGAGGAACACTGAAGCTTTCTTT.

The chain links TRBV5-1 to TRBJ2-1; 15 nucleotides match TRBD2. The CDR3 loop spans 16 amino acids. CDR1 and CDR2 from the germline V gene are SGHRS and YFSETQ. Germline trimming cut 4 bases from V and 4 bases from J; bases unmatched to any gene: 3. The CDR3 sequence is CASSLGTSGGYNEQFF. CDR3 sequence (DNA): TGCGCCAGCAGCCTAGGGACTAGCGGGGGGTACAATGAGCAGTTCTTC.

The chain is built from TRBV12-3 or TRBV12-4 and TRBJ1-3; D remains unclear. The V and J ends lost 11 bases and 3 bases respectively, with 8 bases between them. The CDR3 spans 11 residues. CDR3 coding DNA: TGTGCCCCTAGGTTTGGAAACACCATATATTTT. This codes for CAPRFGNTIYF.

This clone is a singleton in its sample. The chain couples TRBV6-1 to TRBJ2-7, with unresolved D. The V gene's germline CDR1 is MNHNS and CDR2 SASEGT. Deletions cut 1 base from V and 7 bases from J, with 5 bases between. This CDR3 is built from 11 residues. CDR3: CASSEVREQYV. Written as DNA, the CDR3 is TGTGCCAGCAGTGAAGTACGGGAGCAGTACGTC.

This clone was recorded once. CDR3: CASSQDLGSQPQHF. CDR3 sequence (DNA): TGTGCCAGCAGCCAAGATTTGGGCTCTCAGCCCCAGCATTTT. This rearrangement joins TRBV3-1 (or the pseudogene TRBV3-2) to TRBJ1-5; D remains unclear. The CDR3 runs to 14 residues. V lost 0 bases and J lost 6, with 9 bases in between. Germline assignment: CDR1 LGHDT and CDR2 YNNKEL (reference sequence).

This chain joins TRBV25-1 and TRBJ1-1; a possible D gene is TRBD1 (6 bases). This CDR3 contains 13 residues. Germline V gives CDR1 MGHDK, CDR2 SYGVNS. V gave up 5 bases and J gave up 5 bases, with 12 bases separating them. CDR3: CASSLTGMTEAFF. The CDR3 DNA sequence: TGTGCCAGCAGTCTGACAGGAATGACTGAAGCTTTCTTT.

The genes are TRBV5-1 and TRBJ1-6; TRBD1 is a possible D gene (5 bases). This CDR3 has 15 amino acids. V lost 5 bases, J lost 10 bases, and 19 bases lay in between. Germline CDR1 is SGHRS and CDR2 is YFSETQ. The CDR3 protein is CASSGLGQSGSPLHF. Here the CDR3 DNA reads TGCGCCAGCAGTGGCCTCGGACAAAGTGGCTCACCCCTCCACTTT.

The rearrangement uses TRBV2 and TRBJ2-2, with 9 bases matching TRBD2. Looked up from germline, CDR1 is SNHLY and CDR2 is FYNNEI. CDR3 length equals 17 residues. V lost 2 bases to trimming and J lost 11 bases; unmatched junction nucleotides: 15. This CDR3 reads CASSERGSGGSSLELFF. As DNA, the CDR3 is TGTGCCAGCAGTGAAAGAGGGAGCGGGGGGTCGAGTTTAGAGCTGTTTTTT.

The V and J genes are TRBV6-1 and TRBJ1-2; no firm D call. V shed 6 bases and J shed 7 bases, with 18 bases lying between them. CDR1 is MNHNS, CDR2 SASEGT, per germline. This CDR3 contains 14 residues. The CDR3 here is CASRWMWAGTGYTF. CDR3 in DNA: TGTGCCAGCAGATGGATGTGGGCGGGTACTGGCTACACCTTC.

Written as DNA, the CDR3 is TGTGCCAGCAGCACCAAAAGCGTTAGCTCCTACAATGAGCAGTTCTTC. This codes for CASSTKSVSSYNEQFF. This chain connects TRBV11-2 to TRBJ2-1; no firm D call. V lost 5 bases, J lost 0 bases, and 14 bases lay in between. CDR1 SGHAT and CDR2 FQNNGV come from the germline V gene. The CDR3 sequence is 16 residues long.

The chain uses TRBV6-1 and TRBJ2-2; TRBD2 aligns across 8 bases. The junction had 1 base not matched to a gene; V was cut back by 2 bases and J by 2 bases. This CDR3 comprises 15 residues. Germline values: CDR1 MNHNS, CDR2 SASEGT. CDR3 region: CASSELAGNTGELFF. DNA of the CDR3: TGTGCCAGCAGTGAATTAGCGGGAAACACCGGGGAGCTGTTTTTT.

The chain couples TRBV9 to TRBJ1-2; D remains unclear. Germline V CDR1 and CDR2: SGDLS, YYNGEE. V lost 3 bases and J 8 bases, leaving 17 bases between the germline ends. This CDR3 comprises 14 residues. The CDR3 region has the DNA TGTGCCAGCAGCGCCGCGGGTCGAGGGTTCGGCTACACCTTC. Protein sequence: CASSAAGRGFGYTF.

V and J are TRBV14 and TRBJ1-1; D perhaps matches TRBD1 (5 bases). CDR1 and CDR2 (germline): SGHDN, FVKESK. The CDR3 loop spans 15 amino acids. The V end was cut by 1 base, the J end by 6 bases, with 15 bases between. The CDR3 bases are TGTGCCAGCAGCCAAGCTAATATGTGGGGGGCTGAAGCTTTCTTT. The encoded protein is CASSQANMWGAEAFF.

The CDR3 loop reads CASFDTSYGYTF. DNA of the CDR3: TGTGCCAGCTTCGACACTTCCTATGGCTACACCTTC. The rearrangement uses TRBV25-1 and TRBJ1-2; D is ambiguous. CDR1 is MGHDK and CDR2 is SYGVNS in the germline V gene. V gave up 8 bases and J gave up 4 bases, with 11 bases separating them. This CDR3 is built from 12 residues.

In this sample, this clone turned up a few times. The chain combines TRBV11-2 with TRBJ2-5; TRBD1 might be the D (5 bases). The V gene's germline CDR1 is SGHAT and CDR2 FQNNGV. Trimming removed 4 bases at V and 3 bases at J, with 12 bases between. CDR3 length equals 14 residues. The CDR3 is CASSSGQGKETQYF. The CDR3, as DNA: TGTGCCAGCAGCTCCGGCCAGGGAAAAGAGACCCAGTACTTC.

This clone came up a few times. The V and J genes are TRBV14 and TRBJ2-2; the match to TRBD1 covers 10 bases. CDR3 length: 21 residues. CDR1 is SGHDN and CDR2 is FVKESK in the germline V gene. Losses at the gene ends were 0 bases for V and 3 bases for J; bases not matched to a gene: 16. The CDR3 DNA reads as TGTGCCAGCAGCCAAGATCCCACCCTCTTAGACAGGGGGCTTTACACCGGGGAGCTGTTTTTT. Amino acid sequence: CASSQDPTLLDRGLYTGELFF.

The chain carries TRBV19 and TRBJ2-2, with D possibly matching TRBD1 (5 bases). The CDR3 contains 14 residues. V lost 5 bases to trimming and J lost 1 base, with 8 bases between them. In germline, CDR1 is LNHDA, CDR2 SQIVND (reference sequence). The CDR3 DNA reads as TGTGCCAGTAGTTCGACAGTGAACACCGGGGAGCTGTTTTTT. Translated: CASSSTVNTGELFF.

The gene calls are TRBV23-1 and TRBJ2-4; no firm D call. TRBV23-1 is reported as an ORF; its role is uncertain. Trimming removed 7 bases at V and 0 bases at J, with 13 bases between. This CDR3 is built from 15 residues. CDR3 residues: CASTSKEIAKNIQYF. For the CDR3, the DNA is TGCGCCAGCACGTCCAAAGAGATAGCCAAAAACATTCAGTACTTC.